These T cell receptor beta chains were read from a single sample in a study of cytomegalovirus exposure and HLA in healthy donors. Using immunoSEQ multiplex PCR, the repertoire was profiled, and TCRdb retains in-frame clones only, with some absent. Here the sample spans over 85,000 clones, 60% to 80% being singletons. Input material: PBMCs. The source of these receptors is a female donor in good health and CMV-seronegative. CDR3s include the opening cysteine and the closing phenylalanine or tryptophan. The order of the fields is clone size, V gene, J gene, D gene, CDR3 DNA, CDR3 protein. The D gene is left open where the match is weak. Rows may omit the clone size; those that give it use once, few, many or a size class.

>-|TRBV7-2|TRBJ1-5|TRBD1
TGTGCCAGCAGCTCACAGGGGGCTTGGGGCAATCAGCCCCAGCATTTT
CASSSQGAWGNQPQHF
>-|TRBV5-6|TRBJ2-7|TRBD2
TGTGCCAGCAGCTTGACTATAGGGACTAGCGGGAGCTACGAGCAGTACTTC
CASSLTIGTSGSYEQYF
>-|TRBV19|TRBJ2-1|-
TGTGCCAGTAGTATAGCCGGGGGTCCAACCTACAATGAGCAGTTCTTC
CASSIAGGPTYNEQFF
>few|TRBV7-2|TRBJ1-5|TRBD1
TGTGCCAGCAGCTTAAACAGGGGTGGCAATCAGCCCCAGCATTTT
CASSLNRGGNQPQHF
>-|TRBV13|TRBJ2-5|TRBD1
TGTGCCAGCAGCTTAGGGGACAGGGGGCTGGAGACCCAGTACTTC
CASSLGDRGLETQYF
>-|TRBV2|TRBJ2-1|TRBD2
TGTGCCAGCAGTCCATTCACTAGCGGAATATACAATGAGCAGTTCTTC
CASSPFTSGIYNEQFF
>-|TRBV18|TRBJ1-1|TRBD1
TGTGCCAGCTCACTGGACAGGGAGGGAGCTTTCTTT
CASSLDREGAFF
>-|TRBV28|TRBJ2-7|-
TGTGCCAGCAGTTGTAAGATTCCTCAGGGGCACAGCGAGCAGTACTTC
CASSCKIPQGHSEQYF
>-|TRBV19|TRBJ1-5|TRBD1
TGTGCCAGTTGGGACAGGGGCAATCAGCCCCAGCATTTT
CASWDRGNQPQHF
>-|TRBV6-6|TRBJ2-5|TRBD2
TGTGCCAGCAGCCTTGGGACTAGCGGCAAAGAGACCCAGTACTTC
CASSLGTSGKETQYF
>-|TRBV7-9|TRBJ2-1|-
TGTGCCAGCAGCCTGAGTCTCGGGGGTGTCTACAATGAGCAGTTCTTC
CASSLSLGGVYNEQFF
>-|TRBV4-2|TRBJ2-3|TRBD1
TGTGCCAGCAGCCAACCACAGGGGGCGGGGGATACGCAGTATTTT
CASSQPQGAGDTQYF
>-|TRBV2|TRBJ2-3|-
TGTGCCAGCCAAGGGGGGGGATTGAATACGCAGTATTTT
CASQGGGLNTQYF
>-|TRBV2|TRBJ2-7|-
TGTGCCAGCAACAGGGTGTACGAGCAGTACTTC
CASNRVYEQYF
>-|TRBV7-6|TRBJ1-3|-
TGTGCCAGCAGCTTAGATTTGTCAGGGTTCTCTGGAAACACCATATATTTT
CASSLDLSGFSGNTIYF
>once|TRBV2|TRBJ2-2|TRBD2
TGTGCCAGCAGTGTAGGGCTAGCGGGGGTCGGGAACACCGGGGAGCTGTTTTTT
CASSVGLAGVGNTGELFF
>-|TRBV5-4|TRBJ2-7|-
TGTGCCAGCAGCTTGGCCTCAGACAGGTTATCCTACGAGCAGTACTTC
CASSLASDRLSYEQYF
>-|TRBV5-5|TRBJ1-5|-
TGTGCCAGCAGCCCAATTGACGGGGGGTGGAATCAGCCCCAGCATTTT
CASSPIDGGWNQPQHF
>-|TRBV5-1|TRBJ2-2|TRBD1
TGCGCCAGCAGCGCGACAGGGGATCGTACCGGGGAGCTGTTTTTT
CASSATGDRTGELFF
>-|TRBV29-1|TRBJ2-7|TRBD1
TGCAGCGTTGGAGGATGGGGGGGACAGGGGGCGGGCGAGCAGTACTTC
CSVGGWGGQGAGEQYF
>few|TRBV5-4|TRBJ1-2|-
TGTGCCAGCAGTAAGGACACTAACTATGGCTACACCTTC
CASSKDTNYGYTF
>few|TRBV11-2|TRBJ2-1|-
TGTGCCAGCAGCTTCGACTTGTATGAGCAGTTCTTC
CASSFDLYEQFF
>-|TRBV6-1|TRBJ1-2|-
TGTGCCAGCAGTGAACTGTGGGACGGGGGCTATGGCTACACCTTC
CASSELWDGGYGYTF
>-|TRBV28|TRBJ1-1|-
TGTGCCAGCAGTTTACCGGCCAAAGGGGTGAACACTGAAGCTTTCTTT
CASSLPAKGVNTEAFF
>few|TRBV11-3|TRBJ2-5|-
TGTGCCAGCAGCCCAGGGGTCCAAGAGACCCAGTACTTC
CASSPGVQETQYF
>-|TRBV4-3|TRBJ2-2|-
TGCGCCAGCAGCACCCGGACTCTCACGAACACCGGGGAGCTGTTTTTT
CASSTRTLTNTGELFF
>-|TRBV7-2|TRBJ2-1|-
TGTGCCAGCAGCCAGACCCCGCGGGGCGGCCCCTACAATGAGCAGTTCTTC
CASSQTPRGGPYNEQFF
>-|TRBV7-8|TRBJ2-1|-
TGTGCCAGCAGCTTTTTCATTTTAGTCAATGAGCAGTTCTTC
CASSFFILVNEQFF
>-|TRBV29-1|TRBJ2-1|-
TGCAGCGTTGAAGCGACAGGTCGCAATGAGCAGTTCTTC
CSVEATGRNEQFF
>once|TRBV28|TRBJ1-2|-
TGTGCCAGCAGTTTAACAGGGTTAGGAGGCTATGGCTACACCTTC
CASSLTGLGGYGYTF
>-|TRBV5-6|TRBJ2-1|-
TGTGCCAGCAGCTTAAGGCTAGCATCTATCCATGAGCAGTTCTTC
CASSLRLASIHEQFF
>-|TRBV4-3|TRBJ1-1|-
TGCGCCAGCAGCCAAGTCGTAGACACTGAAGCTTTCTTT
CASSQVVDTEAFF
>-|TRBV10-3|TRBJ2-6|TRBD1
TGTGCCATCAGGAGGGACAGGCCAGGGGCCAACGTCCTGACTTTC
CAIRRDRPGANVLTF
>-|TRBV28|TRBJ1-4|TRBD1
TGTGCCAGCAGCTTCCTCTCCGGGACAGGGATTGAAAAACTGTTTTTT
CASSFLSGTGIEKLFF
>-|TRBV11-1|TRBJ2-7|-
TGTGCCAGCAGCACAGGGACCTACGAGCAGTACTTC
CASSTGTYEQYF
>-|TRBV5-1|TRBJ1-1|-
TGCGCCAGCAGCTTACCCCCTACAGCAGGAAACACTGAAGCTTTCTTT
CASSLPPTAGNTEAFF
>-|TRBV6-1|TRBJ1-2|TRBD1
TGTGCCAGCAGGCCTGGACAGGGGGCAGGTGGCTACACCTTC
CASRPGQGAGGYTF
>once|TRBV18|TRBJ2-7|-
TGTGCCAGCTCACCGTCGGTAGAGTACGAGCAGTACTTC
CASSPSVEYEQYF
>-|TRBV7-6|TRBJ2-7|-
TGTGCCAGCAGCTCAACCTACGAGCAGTACTTC
CASSSTYEQYF
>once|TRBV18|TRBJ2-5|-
TGTGCCAGCTCACCACCGGCAGGACAAGAGACCCAGTACTTC
CASSPPAGQETQYF
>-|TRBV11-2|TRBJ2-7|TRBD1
TGTGCCAGCAGCTTATTCGGGGACAGGGGCTACGAGCAGTACTTC
CASSLFGDRGYEQYF
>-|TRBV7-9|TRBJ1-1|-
TGTGCCAGCAGCTTAAACGTTGGTAGGAACACTGAAGCTTTCTTT
CASSLNVGRNTEAFF
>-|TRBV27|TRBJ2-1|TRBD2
TGTGCCAGCAGCCCTTATCGGGGACTAGCGGGGGGAAGCTCCTACAATGAGCAGTTCTTC
CASSPYRGLAGGSSYNEQFF
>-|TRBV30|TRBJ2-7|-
TGTGCCTGGAGGGGGATGGGACACTCCTACGAGCAGTACTTC
CAWRGMGHSYEQYF
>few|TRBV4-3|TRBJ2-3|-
TGCGCCAGCAGCCAAGATGTTGGAGTCCTGAGGGGCACAGATACGCAGTATTTT
CASSQDVGVLRGTDTQYF
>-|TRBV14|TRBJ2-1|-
TGTGCCAGCAGCCAAGATCGGCAACAGGTCAGGCAGTTCTTC
CASSQDRQQVRQFF
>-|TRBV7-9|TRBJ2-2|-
TGTGCCAGCAGCTTATTCCAGAACACCGGGGAGCTGTTTTTT
CASSLFQNTGELFF
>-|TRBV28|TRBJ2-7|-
TGTGCCAGCAGTGGTCGAACCGCGCGGGATTCGAACTACGAGCAGTACTTC
CASSGRTARDSNYEQYF
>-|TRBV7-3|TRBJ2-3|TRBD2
TGTGCCAGCAGCTTAAAGGAGGGCGGGGGATTAGATACGCAGTATTTT
CASSLKEGGGLDTQYF
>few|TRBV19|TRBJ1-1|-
TGTGCCAGTACCCAGGAGGAAGGTACTGAAGCTTTCTTT
CASTQEEGTEAFF
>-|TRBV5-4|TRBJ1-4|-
TGTGCCAGCAGCTTAGGTCAGGGTGGCGAAAAACTGTTTTTT
CASSLGQGGEKLFF
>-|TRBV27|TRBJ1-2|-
TGTGCCAGCAGTGAACTTCAAGGAGGTTCAGCTAACTATGGCTACACCTTC
CASSELQGGSANYGYTF